This section outlines one T cell receptor beta chain sequence together with its context. Its antigen is undetermined. The protocol was immunoSEQ multiplex PCR, while the TCRdb copy is restricted to in-frame clones and leaves out a portion. The table shows about 10,000 clones, with around 96% occurring only once. These data come from a study of T cells after posttransplantation cyclophosphamide. Study-wide points: Donor-recipient repertoire similarity was low at 1-2 months, rising over year one.

The naive gate required viable CD3+CD4+ or CD3+CD8+ cells with CCR7+CD45RA+CD45RO-CD95-CD27+CD28+ phenotype. The sequenced sample was naive CD8+ T cells sorted from PBMCs. The sequence derives from a man aged 25 to 40 in good health and a related stem cell transplant donor.

The CDR3 DNA reads as TGCGCCAGCAGCCAAAGTCCCGGGTCCTATGGCTACACCTTC. It specifies CASSQSPGSYGYTF. The chain employs TRBV4-1 and TRBJ1-2, with D hard to call. Germline CDR1 MGHRA, CDR2 YSYEKL. V was pared by 2 bases and J by 4 bases, with 11 bases between. This CDR3 region has 14 residues.